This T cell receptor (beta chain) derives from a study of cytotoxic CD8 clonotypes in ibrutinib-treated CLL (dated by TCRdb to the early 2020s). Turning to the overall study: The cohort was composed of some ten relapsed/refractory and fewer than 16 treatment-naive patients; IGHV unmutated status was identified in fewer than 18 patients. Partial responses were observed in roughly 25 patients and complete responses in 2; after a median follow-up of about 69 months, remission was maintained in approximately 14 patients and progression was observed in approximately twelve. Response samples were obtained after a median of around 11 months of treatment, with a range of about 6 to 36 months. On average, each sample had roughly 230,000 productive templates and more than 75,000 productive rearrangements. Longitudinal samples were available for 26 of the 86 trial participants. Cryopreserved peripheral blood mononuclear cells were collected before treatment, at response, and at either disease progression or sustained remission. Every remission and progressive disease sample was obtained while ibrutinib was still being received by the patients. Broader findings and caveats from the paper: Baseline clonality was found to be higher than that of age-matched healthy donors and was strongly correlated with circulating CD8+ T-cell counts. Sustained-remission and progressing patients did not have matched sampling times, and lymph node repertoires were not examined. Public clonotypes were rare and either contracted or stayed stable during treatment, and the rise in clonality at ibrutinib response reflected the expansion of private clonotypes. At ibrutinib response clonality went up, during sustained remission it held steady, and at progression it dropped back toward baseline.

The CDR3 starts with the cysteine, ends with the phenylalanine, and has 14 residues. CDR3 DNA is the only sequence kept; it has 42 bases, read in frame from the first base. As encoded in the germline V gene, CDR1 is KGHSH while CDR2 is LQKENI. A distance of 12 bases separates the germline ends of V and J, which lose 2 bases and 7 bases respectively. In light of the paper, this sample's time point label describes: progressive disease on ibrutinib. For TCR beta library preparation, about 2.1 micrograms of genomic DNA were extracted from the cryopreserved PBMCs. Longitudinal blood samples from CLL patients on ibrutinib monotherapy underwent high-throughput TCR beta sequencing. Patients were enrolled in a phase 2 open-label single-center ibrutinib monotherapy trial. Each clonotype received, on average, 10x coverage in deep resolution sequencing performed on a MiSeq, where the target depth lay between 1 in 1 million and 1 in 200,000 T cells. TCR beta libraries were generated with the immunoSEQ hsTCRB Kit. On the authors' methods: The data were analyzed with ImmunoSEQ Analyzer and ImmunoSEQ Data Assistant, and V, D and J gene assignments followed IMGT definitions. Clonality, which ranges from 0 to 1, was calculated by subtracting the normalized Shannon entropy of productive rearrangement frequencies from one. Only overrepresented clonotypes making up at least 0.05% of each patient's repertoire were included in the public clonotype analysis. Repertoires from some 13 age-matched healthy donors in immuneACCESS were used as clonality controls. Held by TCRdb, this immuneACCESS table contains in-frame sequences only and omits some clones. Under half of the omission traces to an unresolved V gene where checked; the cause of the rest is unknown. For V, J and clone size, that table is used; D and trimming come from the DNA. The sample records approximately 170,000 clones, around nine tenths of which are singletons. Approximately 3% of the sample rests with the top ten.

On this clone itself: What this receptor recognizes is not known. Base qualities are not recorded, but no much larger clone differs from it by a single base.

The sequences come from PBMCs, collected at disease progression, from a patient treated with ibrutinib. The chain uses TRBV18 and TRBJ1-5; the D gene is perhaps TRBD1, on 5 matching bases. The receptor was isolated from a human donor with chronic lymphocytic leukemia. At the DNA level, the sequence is TGTGCCAGCTCACCAAAGTCGGGGGTGCAGCCCCAGCATTTT. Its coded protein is CASSPKSGVQPQHF. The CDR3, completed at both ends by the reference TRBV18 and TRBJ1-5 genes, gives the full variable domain NAGVMQNPRHLVRRRGQEARLRCSPMKGHSHVYWYRQLPEEGLKFMVYLQKENIIDESGMPKERFSAEFPKEGPSILRIQQVVRGDSAAYFCASSPKSGVQPQHFGDGTRLSIL.